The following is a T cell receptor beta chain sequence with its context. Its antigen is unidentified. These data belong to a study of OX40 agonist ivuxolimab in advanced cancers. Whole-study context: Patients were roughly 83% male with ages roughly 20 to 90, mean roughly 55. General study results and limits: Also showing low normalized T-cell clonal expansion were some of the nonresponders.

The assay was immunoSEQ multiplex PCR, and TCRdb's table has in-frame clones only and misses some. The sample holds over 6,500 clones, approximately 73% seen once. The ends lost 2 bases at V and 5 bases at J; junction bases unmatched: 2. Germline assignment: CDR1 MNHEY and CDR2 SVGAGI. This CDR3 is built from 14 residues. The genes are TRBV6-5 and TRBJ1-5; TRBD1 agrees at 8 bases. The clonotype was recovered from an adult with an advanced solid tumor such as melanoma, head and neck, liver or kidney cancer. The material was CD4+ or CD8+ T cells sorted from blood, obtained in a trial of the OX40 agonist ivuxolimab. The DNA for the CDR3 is TGTGCCAGCAGTTACGGGACAGGTTATCAGCCCCAGCATTTT. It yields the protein CASSYGTGYQPQHF.